Sequencing of this TCR beta chain was carried out in a study of graft-versus-host responses after intestinal transplantation. Study information: Among the recipients, all got anti-thymocyte globulin induction and then tacrolimus and steroids for about three years. Study-level points and caveats: Those patients showing graft-donor T cell macrochimerism displayed high graft-versus-host to host-versus-graft clonal ratios in allografts. Peak GvH clone levels in circulation were associated with early post-transplant HvG declines.

Concerning this clone: Its cognate antigen is unknown.

J gave up 1 base and V 3 bases, and 13 bases lay outside the gene matches. Germline-derived CDR1 and CDR2 are LNHDA and SQIVND (reference sequence). CDR3 length equals 18 residues. Profiling relied on immunoSEQ multiplex PCR, and the TCRdb table lists in-frame clones only, not all of them. The sample has around 110,000 clones; less than 95% are singletons. The TCR was taken from a human donor who received an intestinal transplant. The specimen was unstimulated CD4+ T cells sorted from spleen or lymph node cells, collected before intestinal transplant. The chain has TRBV19 and TRBJ2-3, with TRBD2 matching 7 bases. For the CDR3, the DNA is TGTGCCAGTAGTATGGGGGGGAGATTCTTCGATGGCACAGATACGCAGTATTTT. Amino acid sequence: CASSMGGRFFDGTDTQYF.